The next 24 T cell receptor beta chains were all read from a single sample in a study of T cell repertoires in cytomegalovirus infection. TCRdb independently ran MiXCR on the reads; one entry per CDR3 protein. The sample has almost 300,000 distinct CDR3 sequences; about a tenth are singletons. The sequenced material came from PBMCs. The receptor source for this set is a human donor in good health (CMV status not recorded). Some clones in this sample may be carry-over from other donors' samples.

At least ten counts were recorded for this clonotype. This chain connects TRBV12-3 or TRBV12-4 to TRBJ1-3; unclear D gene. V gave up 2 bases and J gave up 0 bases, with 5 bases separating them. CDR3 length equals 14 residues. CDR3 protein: CASSLLVSGNTIYF. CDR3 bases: TGTGCCAGCAGTTTATTGGTCTCTGGAAACACCATATATTTT.

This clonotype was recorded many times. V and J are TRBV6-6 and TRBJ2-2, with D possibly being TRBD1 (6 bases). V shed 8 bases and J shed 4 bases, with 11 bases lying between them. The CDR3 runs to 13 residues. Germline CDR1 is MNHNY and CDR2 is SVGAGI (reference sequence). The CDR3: CASGGQSTGELFF. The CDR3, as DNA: TGTGCCAGCGGCGGACAGAGCACCGGGGAGCTGTTTTTT.

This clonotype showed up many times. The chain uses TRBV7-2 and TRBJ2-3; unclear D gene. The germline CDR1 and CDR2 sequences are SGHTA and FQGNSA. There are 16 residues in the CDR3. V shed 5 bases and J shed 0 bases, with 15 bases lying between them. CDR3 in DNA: TGTGCCAGCAGCATCGGGCCCAGAGTGAGCACAGATACGCAGTATTTT. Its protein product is CASSIGPRVSTDTQYF.

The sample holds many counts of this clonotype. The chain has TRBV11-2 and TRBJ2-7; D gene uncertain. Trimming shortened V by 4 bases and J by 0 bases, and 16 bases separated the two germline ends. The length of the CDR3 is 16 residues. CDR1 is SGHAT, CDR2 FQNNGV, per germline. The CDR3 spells CASSSQDLSLSYEQYF. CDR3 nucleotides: TGTGCCAGCAGCTCCCAAGACTTGTCTCTCTCCTACGAGCAGTACTTC.

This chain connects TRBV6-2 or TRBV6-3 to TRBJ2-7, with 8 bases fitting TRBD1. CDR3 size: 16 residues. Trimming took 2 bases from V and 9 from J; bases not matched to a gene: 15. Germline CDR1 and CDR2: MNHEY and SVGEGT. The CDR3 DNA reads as TGTGCCAGCAGTTACGAAGAGACAGGGGACCGCCGCGCGCAGTACGTC. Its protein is CASSYEETGDRRAQYV.

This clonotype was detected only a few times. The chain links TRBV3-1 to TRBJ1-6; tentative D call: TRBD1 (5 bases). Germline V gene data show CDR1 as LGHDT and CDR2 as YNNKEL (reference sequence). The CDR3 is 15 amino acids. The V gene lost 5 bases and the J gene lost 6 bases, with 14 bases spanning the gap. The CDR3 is CASSAQLGGNSPLHF. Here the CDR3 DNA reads TGTGCCAGCAGCGCCCAGTTGGGGGGTAATTCACCCCTCCACTTT.

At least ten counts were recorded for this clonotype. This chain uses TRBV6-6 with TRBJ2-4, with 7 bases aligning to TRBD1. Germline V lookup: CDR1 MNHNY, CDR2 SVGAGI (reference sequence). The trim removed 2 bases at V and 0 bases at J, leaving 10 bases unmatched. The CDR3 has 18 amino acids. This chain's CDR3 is CASSYLTDRDVAKNIQYF. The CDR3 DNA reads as TGTGCCAGCAGTTACCTGACCGACAGGGATGTAGCCAAAAACATTCAGTACTTC.

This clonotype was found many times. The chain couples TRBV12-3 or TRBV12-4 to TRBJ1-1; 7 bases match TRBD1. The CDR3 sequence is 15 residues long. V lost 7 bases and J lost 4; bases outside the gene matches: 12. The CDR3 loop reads CASNKGGGVATEAFF. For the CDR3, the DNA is TGTGCCAGCAACAAGGGAGGGGGCGTGGCCACTGAAGCTTTCTTT.

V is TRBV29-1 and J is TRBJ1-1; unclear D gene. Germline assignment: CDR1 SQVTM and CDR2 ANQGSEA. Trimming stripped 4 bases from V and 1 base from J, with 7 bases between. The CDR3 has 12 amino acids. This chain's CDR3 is CSVVRENTEAFF. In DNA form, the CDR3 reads TGCAGCGTTGTACGAGAGAACACTGAAGCTTTCTTT.

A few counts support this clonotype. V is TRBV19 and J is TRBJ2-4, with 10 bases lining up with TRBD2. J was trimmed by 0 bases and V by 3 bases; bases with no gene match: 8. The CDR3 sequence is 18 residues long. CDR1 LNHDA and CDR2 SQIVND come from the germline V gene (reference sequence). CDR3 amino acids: CASSMGTSVFLAKNIQYF. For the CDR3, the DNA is TGTGCCAGTAGTATGGGGACTAGCGTCTTCCTAGCCAAAAACATTCAGTACTTC.

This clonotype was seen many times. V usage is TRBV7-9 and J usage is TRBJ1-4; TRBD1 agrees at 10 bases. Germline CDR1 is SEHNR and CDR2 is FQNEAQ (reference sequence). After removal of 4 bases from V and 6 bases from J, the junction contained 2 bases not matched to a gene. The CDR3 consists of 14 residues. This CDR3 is CASSSTGGDEKLFF. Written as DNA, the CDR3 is TGTGCCAGCAGCTCGACAGGGGGCGATGAAAAACTGTTTTTT.

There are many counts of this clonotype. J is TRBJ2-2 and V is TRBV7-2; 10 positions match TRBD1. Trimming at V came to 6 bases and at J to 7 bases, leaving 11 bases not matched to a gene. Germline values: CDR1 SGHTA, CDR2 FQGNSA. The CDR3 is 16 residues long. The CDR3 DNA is TGTGCCAGCAGTTCACGACAGGGGGCGCCGGGCGGGGAGCTGTTTTTT. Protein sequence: CASSSRQGAPGGELFF.

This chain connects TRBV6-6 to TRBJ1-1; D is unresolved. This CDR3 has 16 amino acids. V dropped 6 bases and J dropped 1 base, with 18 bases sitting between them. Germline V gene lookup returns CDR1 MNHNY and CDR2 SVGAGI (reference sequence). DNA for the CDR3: TGTGCCAGCAGCCACCCGGGTCCGAGGACGAACACTGAAGCTTTCTTT. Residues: CASSHPGPRTNTEAFF.

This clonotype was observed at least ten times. CDR3 bases: TGTGCCAGCAGTCGGGGCGGCAATCAGCCCCAGCATTTT. Translating it yields CASSRGGNQPQHF. The chain uses TRBV12-3 or TRBV12-4 and TRBJ1-5, with D tentatively TRBD1 (5 bases). V lost 5 bases, J lost 2 bases, and 7 bases lay in between. The CDR3 extends over 13 amino acids.

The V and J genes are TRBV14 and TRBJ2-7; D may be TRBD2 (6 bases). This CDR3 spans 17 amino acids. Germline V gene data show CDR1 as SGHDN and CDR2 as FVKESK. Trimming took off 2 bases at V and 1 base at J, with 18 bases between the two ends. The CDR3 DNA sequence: TGTGCCAGCAGCCAACCTGCTGGAGGGGTAGAATCCTACGAGCAGTACTTC. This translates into CASSQPAGGVESYEQYF.

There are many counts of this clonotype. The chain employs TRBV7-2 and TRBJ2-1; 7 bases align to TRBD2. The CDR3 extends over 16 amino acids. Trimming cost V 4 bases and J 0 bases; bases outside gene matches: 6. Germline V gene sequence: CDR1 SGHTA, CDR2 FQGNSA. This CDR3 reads CASSSRAGSSYNEQFF. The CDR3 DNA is TGTGCCAGCAGCTCTAGAGCGGGGAGCTCCTACAATGAGCAGTTCTTC.

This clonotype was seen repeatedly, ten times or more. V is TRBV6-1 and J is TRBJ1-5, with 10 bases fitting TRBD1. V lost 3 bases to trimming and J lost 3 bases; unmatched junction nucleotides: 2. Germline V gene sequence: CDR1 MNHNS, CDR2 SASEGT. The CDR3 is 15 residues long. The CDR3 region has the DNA TGTGCCAGCAGTGAGGGACAGGGGTCCAATCAGCCCCAGCATTTT. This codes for CASSEGQGSNQPQHF.

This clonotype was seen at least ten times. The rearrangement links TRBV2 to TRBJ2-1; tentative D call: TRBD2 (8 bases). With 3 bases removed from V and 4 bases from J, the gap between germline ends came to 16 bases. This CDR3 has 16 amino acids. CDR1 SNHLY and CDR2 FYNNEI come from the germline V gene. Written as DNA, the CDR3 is TGTGCCAGCAGTGATCCGGGACAGCGGGGGTACAATGAGCAGTTCTTC. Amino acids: CASSDPGQRGYNEQFF.

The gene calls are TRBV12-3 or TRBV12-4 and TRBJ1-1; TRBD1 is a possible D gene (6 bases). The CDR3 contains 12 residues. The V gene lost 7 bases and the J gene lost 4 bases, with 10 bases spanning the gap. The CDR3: CASTGGPTEAFF. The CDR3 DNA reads TGTGCCAGCACGGGGGGGCCCACTGAAGCTTTCTTT.

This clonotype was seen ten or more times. The CDR3 protein is CASSLERGRDQPQHF. The CDR3 DNA reads TGTGCCAGCAGCTTGGAGCGGGGGCGAGATCAGCCCCAGCATTTT. The V call is TRBV7-2, the J call TRBJ1-5, with D perhaps matching TRBD1 (6 bases). The CDR3 length is 15 residues. CDR1 SGHTA and CDR2 FQGNSA come from the germline V gene. V was shortened by 3 bases and J by 5 bases, with 14 bases between the two germline ends.

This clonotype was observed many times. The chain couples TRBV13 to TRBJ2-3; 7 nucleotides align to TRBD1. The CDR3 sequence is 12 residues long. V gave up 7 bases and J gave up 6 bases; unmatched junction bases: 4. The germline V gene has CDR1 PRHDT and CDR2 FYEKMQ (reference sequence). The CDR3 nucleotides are TGTGCCAGCACCTTCAGGGGGGATACGCAGTATTTT. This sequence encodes CASTFRGDTQYF.

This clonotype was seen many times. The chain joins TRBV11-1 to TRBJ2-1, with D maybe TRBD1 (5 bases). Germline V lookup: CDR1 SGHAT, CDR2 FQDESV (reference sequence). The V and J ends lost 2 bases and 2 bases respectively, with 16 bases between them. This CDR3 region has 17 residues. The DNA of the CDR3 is TGTGCCAGCAGCTTACGACAGTTGTCGAAAGCCTACAATGAGCAGTTCTTC. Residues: CASSLRQLSKAYNEQFF.

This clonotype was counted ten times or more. The CDR3 bases are TGCGCCAGCAGTGATTTTCCAGGGAAGAGGGGCGATCAGCCCCAGCATTTT. It translates to CASSDFPGKRGDQPQHF. V and J are TRBV10-2 and TRBJ1-5, with D tentatively TRBD1 (5 bases). This CDR3 has 17 residues. The germline V and J ends were trimmed by 3 bases and 5 bases, with 20 bases remaining between them. Looked up from germline, CDR1 is WSHSY and CDR2 is SAAADI.

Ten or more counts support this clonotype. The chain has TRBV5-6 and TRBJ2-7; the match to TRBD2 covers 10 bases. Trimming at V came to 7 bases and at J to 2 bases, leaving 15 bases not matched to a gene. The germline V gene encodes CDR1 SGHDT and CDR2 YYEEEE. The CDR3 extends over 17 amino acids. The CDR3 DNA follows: TGTGCCAGCGCGGGTGGAGCGGGGGGGGGTTATACCTACGAGCAGTACTTC. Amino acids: CASAGGAGGGYTYEQYF.